This T cell receptor beta chain was captured by sequencing in a study of beta chain features in type 1 diabetes. V trimming: 6 bases; J trimming: 1 base; junction bases outside the gene matches: 11. The CDR3 extends over 18 amino acids. Germline-derived CDR1 and CDR2 are KGHSH and LQKENI. Findings and caveats of the study: Whether HLA type affects TCRB rearrangement stayed undetermined in the present work. Moderately but significantly shorter TCRB CDR3s were found in Type 1 diabetes patients in all four CD4+ subsets.

CD4+ naive, central memory, regulatory and stem cell-like memory cells were sorted via CD45RO/CCR7/CD25/CD127/CD95/CD27. cDNA synthesis used the whole RNA isolate, giving expressed TCRB sequences. The read count averaged around 3.5 million across naive, central memory and regulatory T cell samples. Repertoires were generated with immunoSEQ multiplex PCR, while TCRdb's copy carries only in-frame clones and drops some. The sample includes 640,000 or so clones, about 14% of them seen just once. Remarks on this clone: Its matching antigen is unknown.

Sequencing used naive CD4+ T cells from blood. The chain is built from TRBV18 and TRBJ2-6; 8 nucleotides align to TRBD2. This receptor was identified in a man between 18 and 29 years old with type 1 diabetes. CDR3 loop: CASSAKREFSSGANVLTF. For the CDR3, the DNA is TGTGCCAGCTCGGCCAAGCGGGAGTTTTCGTCTGGGGCCAACGTCCTGACTTTC.